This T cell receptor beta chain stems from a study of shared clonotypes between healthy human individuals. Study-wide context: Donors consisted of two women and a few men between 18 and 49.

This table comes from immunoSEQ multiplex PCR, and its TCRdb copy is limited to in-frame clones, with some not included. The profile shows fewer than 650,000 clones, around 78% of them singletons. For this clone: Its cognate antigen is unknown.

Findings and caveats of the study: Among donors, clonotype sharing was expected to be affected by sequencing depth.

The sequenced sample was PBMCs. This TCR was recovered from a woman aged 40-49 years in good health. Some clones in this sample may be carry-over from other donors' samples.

The CDR3 region is CASSLWAGFSSNQPQHF. CDR3 nucleotides: TGTGCCAGCAGTTTATGGGCCGGGTTCTCTAGCAATCAGCCCCAGCATTTT. The V call is TRBV28, the J call TRBJ1-5, with D uncertain. CDR1 is MDHEN and CDR2 is SYDVKM in the germline V gene. The ends were cut back, 0 bases at V and 0 bases at J, with 12 bases in the middle. The CDR3 has 17 residues.